These T cell receptor beta chains were read from a single sample in a study of Ad26.COV2.S vaccination and SARS-CoV-2 variants. This table comes from immunoSEQ multiplex PCR, and its TCRdb copy is limited to in-frame clones, with some not included. The sample carries around 300,000 clones, about 86% recorded once. This specimen consisted of peripheral blood, obtained in a trial of Ad26.COV2.S vaccine versus placebo. These TCRs come from a person aged 18-65 years who received the Ad26.COV2.S COVID-19 vaccine or a placebo. Both conserved end residues are part of each CDR3. Fields, in order: D gene, J gene, V gene, clone size, CDR3 protein, CDR3 DNA. D genes are given only for firm matches. Clone size is given for some rows only: seen once, a few or many times, or a class if the clone is expanded.

>.|TRBJ2-5|TRBV5-4|.
CASSVKRGQETQYF
TGTGCCAGCAGCGTTAAGAGGGGGCAAGAGACCCAGTACTTC
>TRBD2|TRBJ2-7|TRBV4-2|.
CASSPRVAGVGHEQYF
TGTGCCAGCAGCCCCAGAGTGGCGGGGGTTGGGCACGAGCAGTACTTC
>.|TRBJ1-1|TRBV18|.
CASSSQGVTEAFF
TGTGCCAGCTCTTCCCAGGGAGTCACTGAAGCTTTCTTT
>.|TRBJ2-2|TRBV7-7|.
CASSPLGGGTGELFF
TGTGCCAGCAGCCCTTTGGGGGGAGGCACCGGGGAGCTGTTTTTT
>.|TRBJ2-6|TRBV6-4|.
CASRQGSSGANVLTF
TGTGCCAGCAGACAAGGTTCTTCTGGGGCCAACGTCCTGACTTTC
>.|TRBJ2-4|TRBV10-3|once
CAISELDVAKNIQYF
TGTGCCATCAGTGAGTTGGACGTAGCCAAAAACATTCAGTACTTC
>.|TRBJ1-4|TRBV5-1|few
CASSSNTGTRIEKLFF
TGCGCCAGCAGCTCGAATACCGGGACAAGGATTGAAAAACTGTTTTTT
>TRBD2|TRBJ2-3|TRBV4-3|once
CASSQEPALAGVTDTQYF
TGCGCCAGCAGCCAAGAGCCCGCCCTAGCGGGAGTCACAGATACGCAGTATTTT
>.|TRBJ1-4|TRBV2|.
CASSEESEKLFF
TGTGCCAGCAGTGAAGAAAGCGAAAAACTGTTTTTT
>.|TRBJ2-2|TRBV30|.
CAWSGGTGELFF
TGTGCCTGGAGTGGGGGCACCGGGGAGCTGTTTTTT
>TRBD1|TRBJ1-1|TRBV27|.
CASSGGQGETEAFF
TGTGCCAGCAGTGGGGGACAGGGGGAGACTGAAGCTTTCTTT
>.|TRBJ2-1|TRBV7-9|.
CASSLLTDYNEQFF
TGTGCCAGCAGCTTACTTACGGATTACAATGAGCAGTTCTTC
>.|TRBJ1-3|TRBV5-4|.
CASSFGGAGSGNTIYF
TGTGCCAGCAGCTTCGGAGGGGCCGGCTCTGGAAACACCATATATTTT
>.|TRBJ2-1|TRBV9|.
CASSVDVSSYNEQFF
TGTGCCAGCAGCGTGGACGTAAGCTCCTACAATGAGCAGTTCTTC
>TRBD2|TRBJ2-3|TRBV27|.
CASSGMPGGRDTQYF
TGTGCCAGCTCGGGTATGCCGGGAGGACGAGATACGCAGTATTTT
>.|TRBJ2-3|TRBV7-2|.
CASSSSGHSTDTQYF
TGTGCCAGCAGCTCCTCGGGACATAGCACAGATACGCAGTATTTT